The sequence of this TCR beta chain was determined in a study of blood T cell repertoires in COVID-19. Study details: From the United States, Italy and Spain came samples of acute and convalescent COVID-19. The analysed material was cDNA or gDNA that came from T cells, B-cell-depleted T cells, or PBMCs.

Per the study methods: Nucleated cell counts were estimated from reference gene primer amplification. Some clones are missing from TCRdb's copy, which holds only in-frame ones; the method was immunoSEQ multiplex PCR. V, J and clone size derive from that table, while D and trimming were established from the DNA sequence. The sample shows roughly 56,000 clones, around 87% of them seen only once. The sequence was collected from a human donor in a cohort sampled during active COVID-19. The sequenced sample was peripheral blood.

CDR3 region: CASSSSGGFSYGYTF. CDR3 nucleotides: TGTGCCAGCAGTTCATCGGGGGGGTTCAGCTATGGCTACACCTTC. This chain joins TRBV6-5 and TRBJ1-2, with D perhaps matching TRBD1 (5 bases). V was trimmed by 4 bases and J by 4 bases, leaving 16 bases between them. CDR3 length equals 15 residues. Germline values: CDR1 MNHEY, CDR2 SVGAGI.